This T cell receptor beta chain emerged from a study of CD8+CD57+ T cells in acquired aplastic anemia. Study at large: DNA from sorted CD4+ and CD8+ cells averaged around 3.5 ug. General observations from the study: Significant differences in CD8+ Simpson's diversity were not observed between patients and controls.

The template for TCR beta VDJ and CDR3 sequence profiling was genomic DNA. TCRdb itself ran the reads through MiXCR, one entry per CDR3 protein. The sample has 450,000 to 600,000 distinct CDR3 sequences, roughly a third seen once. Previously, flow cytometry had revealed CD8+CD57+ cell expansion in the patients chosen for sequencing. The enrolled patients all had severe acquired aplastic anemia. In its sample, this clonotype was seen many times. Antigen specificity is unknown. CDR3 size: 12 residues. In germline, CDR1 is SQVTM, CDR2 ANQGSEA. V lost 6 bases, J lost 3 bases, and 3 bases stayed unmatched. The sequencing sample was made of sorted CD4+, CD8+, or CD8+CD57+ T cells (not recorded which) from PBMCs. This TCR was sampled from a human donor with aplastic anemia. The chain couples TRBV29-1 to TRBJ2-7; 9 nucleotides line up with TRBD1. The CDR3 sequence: CSVGQGYYEQYF. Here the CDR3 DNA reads TGCAGCGTCGGACAGGGGTACTACGAGCAGTACTTC.